Detailed here is one TCR beta chain. Its antigen is not yet known. The input lacks base qualities; no much larger clone sits a single base away. Relative to germline, V is missing 6 bases and J is missing 6 bases, with 23 bases of the junction outside any gene match. From the cysteine through the phenylalanine, the CDR3 covers 20 amino acids. The CDR3 DNA has 60 bases and is translated from base 1. CDR1 and CDR2 are read off the germline V gene as MDHEN and SYDVKM. The data originate from a study of cytomegalovirus exposure and HLA in healthy donors (TCRdb year 2017). Looking at the study overall: An earlier analysis of roughly 500 of the donors reported about 300 Gb of sequence data and approximately 120 million unique TCR beta sequences obtained from approximately 180 million T cells. An early release that covered 500 to 800 HLA-typed donors contained around 330 gigabases of sequencing data and 85 million to 100 million unique TCR sequences. Among the roughly 410 genotyped donors, approximately 82% belonged to the genetic ancestry cluster associated with self-reported Caucasian donors. The study aimed to test whether signatures of past pathogen exposure could be identified by cataloging public T cell receptors. Using immunosequencing, the study profiled T cell repertoires from 550 to 750 subjects and related those repertoires to cytomegalovirus serostatus. Along with the approximately 700-subject first cohort, a separate validation cohort of over a hundred different subjects was used. High-throughput TCR immunosequencing, statistical association of individual TCRs with disease status, and machine learning were combined to predict cytomegalovirus infection status. To study patterns of TCR occurrence, a later analysis re-analyzed previously published TCR beta repertoires from 700 or so donors and added high-resolution HLA genotyping. Rather than drawing on any new phenotypic data, the later analysis identified candidate immune exposures from TCR beta sequences and the way those sequences occurred across donors. In an earlier analysis of 587 of the donors, high-throughput TCR beta sequencing was used to judge whether each TCR beta V gene segment behaved as functional or pseudogenic. Donor age, sex, ethnicity and CMV serostatus were collected together with the repertoire data. Genome-wide SNP genotypes for about 55% of the 666 donors were used in a later genetic analysis, which treated that subset as a discovery cohort. All discovery cohort repertoires had been generated on a single sequencing platform. Both class I and class II loci were covered by HLA typing, at four-digit resolution. Typing coverage differed by locus: A, B, C, DRB1 and DQB1 were typed in roughly 620-640 donors, DQA1 in about 510, DPA1 in around 600, and DPB1 in roughly 450. Four or five DR-DQ haplotypes were handled as single units for association and clustering because linkage in the cohort was strong. Across around 400 genotyped donors of the cohort, an average of roughly 250,000 unique TCR beta nucleotide sequences per donor were sequenced, and approximately 17% of those sequences were non-productive. Overall study results and their limits: The only immune exposure information available for the cohort was CMV serostatus. In a later analysis, TCR association rates were found to vary across HLA loci, with the most associated TCRs seen for DRB1 alleles and the fewest for HLA-C alleles. Across donors, most TCR sequences were observed very rarely, whereas some public TCRs were present in many individuals. A later analysis reported that several top co-occurrence clusters appeared linked to parvovirus B19, influenza, CMV and Epstein-Barr virus. Approximately 18 rarely observed V segments, including chromosome 9 orphons, were excluded from the earlier analysis of about 500 of the donors because counts were too low. According to the authors, the approach could potentially be generalized to other disease states and immunological phenotypes. The sequencing pipeline was judged likely to have produced a cluster of highly shared sequence variants as a technical artifact. In an earlier analysis of fewer than 750 of the donors, most TCR beta V segments were observed in productive rearrangements about 90% or about 30% of the time, broadly matching IMGT annotations. The presence/absence analyses assumed that sequencing depth was roughly uniform across donors, and that assumption may not be true. A further reported finding was that TCR beta sequences accurately predicted the HLA-A and HLA-B alleles for most subjects in the first cohort. At a false discovery rate of 0.05, a later analysis linked 16,951 TCR beta sequences to specific HLA alleles. Assigning TCR associations to individual alleles was difficult when HLA alleles, especially DR and DQ, strongly co-occurred. In a later analysis, HLA-associated TCR beta chains showed more clonal expansion and lower generation probabilities than non-associated chains that were equally common. A total of fewer than 200 TCR beta chains were listed by the study as associated with cytomegalovirus. According to a later genetic analysis, donors in an Asian-associated ancestry cluster had fewer N-insertions in productive TCRs than the approximately 710-donor mean. Only TCR beta chains were sequenced in this cohort, and the absence of alpha or paired-chain data limited detectable features. Because HLA typing was unavailable for some donors at each locus, only the typed subset was used in association tests. An association between a missense DCLRE1C variant and V-gene and J-gene trimming of TCR beta chains was found in a later genetic analysis and replicated in an independent cohort. Some IMGT-functional V segments, including TRBV6-2 and TRBV6-3, could not be told apart with the 87-base-pair reads, so those segments were excluded. Cytomegalovirus status was reported to be diagnosed by the classifier with high specificity and sensitivity in both the original and validation cohorts. In vitro tests confirmed that a few of the cytomegalovirus-associated TCR beta chains recognize cytomegalovirus antigens. A later analysis found that most CMV-associated TCR beta chains appeared HLA-restricted, with HLA associations seemingly driven largely by CMV exposure. Correlated functional status among segregating V segments might be attributable to linkage disequilibrium, but an unknown experimental factor could not be ruled out.

The cohort was made up of approximately 700 healthy bone marrow donors. At the time of sampling, all cohort members were nominally healthy, though unrecorded immune exposures were likely present. Of the 650 to 700 cohort members, approximately 300 had positive CMV serostatus and roughly 330 had negative CMV serostatus, and CMV serostatus was not recorded for the donor. Every donor gave a peripheral blood sample, and the peripheral blood mononuclear cells from that sample were used for TCR beta sequencing. Genomic DNA was extracted from the blood cell samples with the Qiagen DNeasy Blood Extraction Kit. Library preparation used the immunoSEQ multiplex PCR assay. For the multiplex PCR, a mixture combining 60 forward primers for TCR Vbeta segments and 13 reverse primers for TCR Jbeta segments was used. Amplification of the CDR3 region of rearranged TCR beta genes was performed with a multiplex PCR assay on genomic DNA. On the Illumina HiSeq System, the amplified TCR beta libraries were sequenced as 87-base-pair reads. Per the original workflow: Across the 500 to 700 repertoires, a later analysis counted about 81 million unique TCR beta chains, approximately 12 million of which were shared by at least two donors. A nearest-neighbor algorithm error-corrected the raw reads and collapsed the reads into unique sequences, merging closely related sequences to remove PCR and sequencing errors. To assign V, D and J gene segments, CDR3 sequences were aligned to IMGT reference sequences. For a sequence to be retained, a match of at least six nucleotides to both a V gene segment and a J gene segment was required. Rearrangements were called productive when the CDR3 lacked stop codons and stayed in frame with V and J; all others were non-productive. CDR3 was defined according to IMGT convention as the region running from the second conserved V-encoded cysteine to the conserved J-encoded phenylalanine. The earlier analysis of 587 of the donors excluded sequences that lacked an unambiguous match to a single V gene segment. An earlier analysis of over 450 of the donors classified V segments as functional when productive rearrangements were above 56.7% and as segregating when the standard deviation between donors was above 5%. A statistical classification framework was developed to diagnose cytomegalovirus status using the catalog of TCR beta chain sequences. In a later analysis, V and J genes were assigned by comparing TCR nucleotide sequences against IMGT/GENE-DB human TR gene sequences. In a later analysis, CDR3 sequences and most-parsimonious VDJ recombination scenarios were assigned using the TCRdist pipeline. A later analysis defined each TCR beta chain by its CDR3 amino acid sequence plus V-gene family, and excluded reads lacking a unique V-gene family. As a way to deal with suspected cross-contamination and a sequencing artifact, a later analysis dropped under 600 nucleotide sequences that were highly shared and had low generation probability. In a later analysis, a clonal expansion index for each public chain was calculated from normalized within-repertoire ranks of inferred template counts. Generation probabilities in a later analysis came from a VDJ recombination model fitted to out-of-frame rearrangements, and those results were checked against IGoR. Hypergeometric tests were used in a later analysis to score TCR-TCR, TCR-HLA and TCR-CMV co-occurrence, with a repertoire-size bias correction applied to the TCR pairs. To estimate false discovery rates, a later analysis permuted the HLA or CMV assignments 20 times. In a later analysis, co-occurring TCRs were grouped using DBSCAN, with TCRdist sequence similarity added in when clustering inside HLA-allele-positive subsets. Repertoires with fewer than 30,000 or more than 120,000 public chains, plus five repertoires with anomalous nucleotide sharing, were excluded from co-occurrence clustering. TCRdb holds this immuneACCESS table with in-frame rearrangements only. Some clones are missing; in checked studies, unresolved V genes explain under half, and the rest has no known cause. The V and J calls and clone size are taken from that table; D and trimming were inferred from the DNA. A total of 210,000 or so clones appear in this sample, roughly 84% of them only once. The ten largest clonotypes hold 1.3% of the sample.

The TCR originated in a human donor in good health. The sample comprised PBMCs. The sequence is built from TRBV28 and TRBJ1-4; 9 of the junction bases match TRBD1. The DNA is TGTGCCAGCAGCTACCCTGGCCCGGGACAGGGAAATTTATCTGATGAAAAACTGTTTTTT. It encodes CASSYPGPGQGNLSDEKLFF.